This record covers a single TCR beta chain. These data are taken from a study of blood T cell repertoires in COVID-19. Whole-study context: The analysed material was cDNA or gDNA that came from T cells, B-cell-depleted T cells, or PBMCs.

Generated by immunoSEQ multiplex PCR, the TCRdb table keeps only in-frame clones and is missing some. The data hold fewer than 200,000 clones, with under 85% observed a single time. CDR3 length: 12 residues. V lost 11 bases and J 2 bases, leaving 13 bases between the germline ends. The V gene's germline CDR1 is MNHNY and CDR2 SVGAGI (reference sequence). The chain links TRBV6-6 to TRBJ2-7; possibly TRBD1 for D (6 bases). The source material was peripheral blood. This sequence was found in an elderly woman with acute or convalescent COVID-19. The CDR3 protein is CASGTKTYEQYF. The CDR3 coding sequence is TGTGCCTCCGGGACAAAGACCTACGAGCAGTACTTC.